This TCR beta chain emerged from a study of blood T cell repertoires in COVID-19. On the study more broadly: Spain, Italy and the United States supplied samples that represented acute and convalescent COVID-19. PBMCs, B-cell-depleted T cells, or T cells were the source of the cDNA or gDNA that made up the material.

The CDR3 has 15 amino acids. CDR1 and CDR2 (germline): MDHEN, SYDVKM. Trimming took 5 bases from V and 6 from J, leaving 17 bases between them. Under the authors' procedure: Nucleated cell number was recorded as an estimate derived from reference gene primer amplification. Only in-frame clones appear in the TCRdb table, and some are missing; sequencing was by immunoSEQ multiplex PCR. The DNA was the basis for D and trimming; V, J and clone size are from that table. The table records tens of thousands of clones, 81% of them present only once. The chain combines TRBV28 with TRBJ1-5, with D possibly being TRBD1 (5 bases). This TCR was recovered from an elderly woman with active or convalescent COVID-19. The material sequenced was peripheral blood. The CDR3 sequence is CASSLGGGEGQPQHF. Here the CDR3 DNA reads TGTGCCAGCAGTCTGGGGGGGGGAGAGGGTCAGCCCCAGCATTTT.